One and the same sample provided the 4 T cell receptor beta chains below, sequenced in a study of blood T cell repertoires in COVID-19. Produced via immunoSEQ multiplex PCR; TCRdb's table is partial and in-frame only. The sample records about 56,000 clones, 84% being singletons. Sequenced material: peripheral blood. The origin of the receptors is a woman over 75 with acute or convalescent COVID-19.

Here the CDR3 reads CASSADGTARTEKLFF. The CDR3, as DNA: TGTGCCAGCAGTGCTGATGGGACAGCGAGGACTGAAAAACTGTTTTTT. This rearrangement joins TRBV6-1 to TRBJ1-4, with 7 bases that match TRBD1. The CDR3 runs to 16 residues. The V gene's germline CDR1 is MNHNS and CDR2 SASEGT. Trimming cost V 4 bases and J 7 bases; bases outside gene matches: 12.

This clone was counted between two and nine times. The V gene is TRBV29-1, the J gene TRBJ1-3; 9 positions match TRBD1. CDR3 length equals 16 residues. J lost 3 bases, V lost 3 bases, and 9 bases had no gene match. Germline V gives CDR1 SQVTM, CDR2 ANQGSEA. CDR3 in amino acids: CSVEESGTGIGNTIYF. DNA of the CDR3: TGCAGCGTTGAGGAATCCGGGACAGGGATTGGAAACACCATATATTTT.

The J gene is TRBJ2-7, the V gene TRBV7-6, with D perhaps matching TRBD2 (5 bases). V gave up 1 base and J gave up 1 base, with 5 bases separating them. The germline CDR1 and CDR2 sequences are SGHVS and FNYEAQ. CDR3 size: 13 residues. CDR3 nucleotide sequence: TGTGCCAGCAGCTTAGAGCGGTCCTACGAGCAGTACTTC. It translates to CASSLERSYEQYF.

J is TRBJ1-5 and V is TRBV7-8, with 8 bases fitting TRBD1. Germline values: CDR1 SGHVS, CDR2 FQNEAQ. CDR3 length equals 14 residues. Trimming took 5 bases from V and 7 from J; bases not matched to a gene: 7. In DNA form, the CDR3 reads TGTGCCAGCAGCGGATCCGACAGGGGACAGCCCCAGCATTTT. The encoded protein is CASSGSDRGQPQHF.